This entry lists 23 T cell receptor beta chains sequenced from one sample in a study of radiation and T cells in renal cell carcinoma. TCRdb's copy holds only in-frame clones and misses some; the assay was immunoSEQ multiplex PCR. The data show about 24,000 clones, with roughly 53% seen just once and roughly 22% held by the top ten. Documented treatment: treatment-naive control, cytoreductive nephrectomy. This material consisted of tumor tissue, taken from a patient whose treatment was nephrectomy without radiotherapy. These receptor sequences come from a human donor with renal cell carcinoma.

This clone has more than one count but fewer than ten. The gene calls are TRBV9 and TRBJ1-1, with a possible D match to TRBD1 (6 bases). CDR3 length equals 14 residues. Germline-derived CDR1 and CDR2 are SGDLS and YYNGEE. V was trimmed by 5 bases and J by 2 bases, leaving 13 bases between them. The CDR3 DNA reads TGTGCCAGCAGGCAGGGGAATGTTAACACTGAAGCTTTCTTT. The encoded protein is CASRQGNVNTEAFF.

V gene TRBV6-1 combines with J gene TRBJ1-3; 10 bases map to TRBD1. This CDR3 region has 14 residues. V lost 3 bases and J lost 7; bases outside the gene matches: 3. Germline V lookup: CDR1 MNHNS, CDR2 SASEGT. The CDR3 sequence: CASSEGQGPNTIYF. The CDR3 DNA follows: TGTGCCAGCAGTGAGGGACAGGGGCCGAACACCATATATTTT.

This clone came up a few times. The same CDR3 can be traced to other DNA sequences in this sample. As DNA, the CDR3 is TGTGCCAGCAGTGCGACCTTACAGGGAAAAGCTTTCTTT. This encodes CASSATLQGKAFF. This chain connects TRBV6-4 to TRBJ1-1; the D gene is possibly TRBD1 (6 bases). V shed 4 bases and J shed 9 bases, with 15 bases lying between them. Germline V CDR1 and CDR2: MRHNA, SNTAGT. The CDR3 is 13 residues long.

This clone is medium-sized (0.01 to 0.1%) by share. CDR3 sequence reads: CASSPRGDQPQHF. Written as DNA, the CDR3 is TGTGCCAGCTCACCCAGGGGGGATCAGCCCCAGCATTTT. The chain has TRBV18 and TRBJ1-5; TRBD1 agrees at 7 bases. The CDR3 consists of 13 residues. Germline lookup yields CDR1 KGHSH and CDR2 LQKENI. With V trimmed by 3 bases and J by 5 bases, 1 base remained unmatched.

The genes are TRBV7-9 and TRBJ2-7; TRBD2 agrees at 9 bases. J gave up 2 bases and V 7 bases, and 6 bases lay outside the gene matches. This CDR3 spans 14 amino acids. The germline V gene encodes CDR1 SEHNR and CDR2 FQNEAQ (reference sequence). CDR3 bases: TGTGCCAGCACTTTGAGCGGGGGGACCTACGAGCAGTACTTC. As protein: CASTLSGGTYEQYF.

The J gene is TRBJ2-5, the V gene TRBV19; TRBD2 matches 7 bases. Germline trimming cut 5 bases from V and 0 bases from J; bases unmatched to any gene: 9. Germline V lookup: CDR1 LNHDA, CDR2 SQIVND (reference sequence). This CDR3 spans 16 amino acids. Here the CDR3 reads CASSVPSGKYQETQYF. CDR3 sequence (DNA): TGTGCCAGTAGTGTCCCTAGCGGAAAGTACCAAGAGACCCAGTACTTC.

The V gene is TRBV27, the J gene TRBJ1-2; D unresolved. CDR1 is MNHEY, CDR2 SMNVEV, per germline (reference sequence). Trimming shortened V by 0 bases and J by 4 bases, and 12 bases separated the two germline ends. CDR3 length equals 15 residues. DNA of the CDR3: TGTGCCAGCAGTTTATCCCCCGGGTCCGCCTATGGCTACACCTTC. It codes for CASSLSPGSAYGYTF.

J is TRBJ1-5 and V is TRBV7-2, with D hard to call. The CDR3 spans 15 residues. The germline V gene has CDR1 SGHTA and CDR2 FQGNSA. The V gene lost 2 bases and the J gene lost 5 bases, with 13 bases spanning the gap. The CDR3 protein is CASSLMGGMDQPQHF. CDR3 DNA sequence: TGTGCCAGCAGCTTAATGGGAGGCATGGATCAGCCCCAGCATTTT.

The V call is TRBV5-1, the J call TRBJ2-7, with D perhaps matching TRBD2 (5 bases). V lost 7 bases, J lost 12 bases, and 17 bases lay in between. The CDR3 loop spans 11 amino acids. Germline-derived CDR1 and CDR2 are SGHRS and YFSETQ. Here the CDR3 reads CASPVALGRYF. CDR3 DNA sequence: TGCGCCAGCCCCGTCGCACTAGGAAGGTACTTC. Variable domain in full (rest from reference TRBV5-1 and TRBJ2-7): KAGVTQTPRYLIKTRGQQVTLSCSPISGHRSVSWYQQTPGQGLQFLFEYFSETQRNKGNFPGRFSGRQFSNSRSEMNVSTLELGDSALYLCASPVALGRYFGPGTRLTVT.

The chain has TRBV21-1 and TRBJ2-2. TRBV21-1 is designated a pseudogene. The CDR3 has 14 residues. The DNA of the CDR3 is TGTGCCAGCAGCAACCCTCAGGGAGCCGGGGAGCTGTTTTTT. Residues: CASSNPQGAGELFF.

In this sample, this clone is medium-sized. The V call is TRBV29-1, the J call TRBJ2-2, with D unclear. CDR3 length: 14 amino acids. Germline lookup yields CDR1 SQVTM and CDR2 ANQGSEA. V was cut by 5 bases and J by 3 bases, with 13 bases left in between. CDR3 coding DNA: TGCAGCGTTATCCCCAGTATCGACACCGGGGAGCTGTTTTTT. Amino acid sequence: CSVIPSIDTGELFF.

Only one count was recorded for this clone. This chain links TRBV19 with TRBJ1-5; D may be TRBD1 (5 bases). The CDR3 consists of 16 residues. Deletions cut 5 bases from V and 6 bases from J, with 20 bases between. CDR1 and CDR2 from the germline V gene are LNHDA and SQIVND (reference sequence). This CDR3 reads CASSLPRTLGAQPQHF. The CDR3 region has the DNA TGTGCCAGTAGTCTTCCTAGGACACTAGGGGCTCAGCCCCAGCATTTT.

The chain couples TRBV18 to TRBJ1-1; the D gene is possibly TRBD1 (6 bases). V lost 2 bases to trimming and J lost 5 bases, with 15 bases between them. CDR1 is KGHSH, CDR2 LQKENI, per germline. This CDR3 contains 15 residues. CDR3: CASSPSRAGETEAFF. The CDR3, as DNA: TGTGCCAGCTCACCATCTAGGGCAGGGGAAACTGAAGCTTTCTTT.

This clone was seen more than once but under ten times. The J gene is TRBJ2-1, the V gene TRBV11-2, with D unresolved. Germline loops: CDR1 SGHAT, CDR2 FQNNGV. The length of the CDR3 is 13 residues. V lost 5 bases, J lost 4 bases, and 9 bases lay in between. The CDR3 sequence is CASSPTPYNEQFF. The DNA for the CDR3 is TGTGCCAGCAGCCCGACACCATACAATGAGCAGTTCTTC.

This chain links TRBV29-1 with TRBJ1-2; TRBD1 is a possible D gene (5 bases). Germline V CDR1 and CDR2: SQVTM, ANQGSEA. V was clipped by 4 bases and J by 0 bases, with 15 bases between them. There are 15 residues in the CDR3. In DNA form, the CDR3 reads TGCAGCGTTGGCAAAGGATCAGGGTCTAACTATGGCTACACCTTC. Encoded protein: CSVGKGSGSNYGYTF.

Only a few counts were recorded for this clone. At one end the junction does not follow the germline gene, possibly because of a read error. The CDR3 spells CAIGDYLRQYF. CDR3 nucleotides: TGTGCCATCGGTGACTACCTTCGACAGTACTTC. V usage is TRBV10-3 and J usage is TRBJ2-4; a weak D match, TRBD2 (5 bases). This CDR3 region has 11 residues. CDR1 and CDR2 from the germline V gene are ENHRY and SYGVKD.

This chain links TRBV11-2 with TRBJ1-6; D perhaps matches TRBD1 (5 bases). This CDR3 has 14 amino acids. Germline V gene data show CDR1 as SGHAT and CDR2 as FQNNGV. Trimming stripped 2 bases from V and 6 bases from J, with 8 bases between. This CDR3 is CASSLFRGNSPLHF. The CDR3 DNA sequence: TGTGCCAGCAGCTTATTTAGGGGTAATTCACCCCTCCACTTT.

The chain recombines TRBV29-1 with TRBJ1-1; 11 bases are a match to TRBD1. This CDR3 comprises 13 residues. CDR1 SQVTM and CDR2 ANQGSEA come from the germline V gene. Unmatched junction bases numbered 2, after V lost 4 bases and J lost 4 bases. As DNA, the CDR3 is TGCAGCGTTGGGGGACAGGGGGGCACTGAAGCTTTCTTT. Its protein is CSVGGQGGTEAFF.

The chain links TRBV18 to TRBJ1-2; D possibly corresponds to TRBD1 (5 bases). Germline V gives CDR1 KGHSH, CDR2 LQKENI. V dropped 4 bases and J dropped 1 base, with 10 bases sitting between them. The CDR3 spans 14 residues. CDR3 sequence reads: CASSRGANNYGYTF. The CDR3 DNA follows: TGTGCCAGCTCACGGGGCGCGAATAACTATGGCTACACCTTC.

The chain uses TRBV20-1 and TRBJ2-7; D gene unclear. Germline-derived CDR1 and CDR2 are DFQATT and SNEGSKA (reference sequence). V was trimmed by 3 bases and J by 3 bases, leaving 6 bases between them. The CDR3 is 11 residues long. The CDR3 nucleotides read TGCAGTGCTAGGACGGGCTACGAGCAGTACTTC. The encoded protein is CSARTGYEQYF.

The V call is TRBV29-1, the J call TRBJ2-3; no clear D. The CDR3 runs to 16 residues. The V end lost 5 bases, the J end lost 0 bases, and 18 bases lay between the germline ends. The V gene's germline CDR1 is SQVTM and CDR2 ANQGSEA. The CDR3 region is CSVTKGTSSSTDTQYF. CDR3 in DNA: TGCAGCGTTACTAAAGGTACAAGTTCTAGCACAGATACGCAGTATTTT.

This clone is deemed medium-sized. At the DNA level, this CDR3 is encoded by other sequences in the same sample as well. The V gene is TRBV6-5, the J gene TRBJ2-7, with 7 bases fitting TRBD2. J was trimmed by 0 bases and V by 2 bases; bases with no gene match: 7. CDR3 length: 16 amino acids. Per the germline V gene, CDR1 is MNHEY and CDR2 is SVGAGI. The CDR3 is CASSYRTGGSSYEQYF. CDR3 bases: TGTGCCAGCAGTTACCGGACGGGGGGAAGCTCCTACGAGCAGTACTTC.

The chain carries TRBV15 and TRBJ2-2; 15 bases align to TRBD2. Germline trimming cut 2 bases from V and 4 bases from J; bases unmatched to any gene: 8. Germline values: CDR1 LNHNV, CDR2 YYDKDF (reference sequence). CDR3 length: 19 residues. This CDR3 is CATSRPRTSGGAGTGELFF. The CDR3 DNA follows: TGTGCCACCAGCAGACCACGGACTAGCGGGGGGGCGGGCACCGGGGAGCTGTTTTTT.